The 25 T cell receptor beta chains below were found in one sample sequenced in a study of CD8 T cells in ankylosing spondylitis. TCRdb recomputed calls from the 5' RACE reads with MiXCR, one row per CDR3 protein. Among 200,000 to 250,000 distinct CDR3 sequences, over 9.5% were seen once, and the ten largest hold about 19%. The source material was blood, either unsorted or a sorted T cell fraction (not recorded which). These receptors all stem from a male donor with ankylosing spondylitis or in good health (not recorded which).

This clonotype was detected many times. CDR3 in amino acids: CASSNLRDRGYEQYF. The CDR3 DNA reads as TGTGCCAGCAGTAACCTCCGGGACAGGGGATACGAGCAGTACTTC. The chain is built from TRBV12-3 or TRBV12-4 and TRBJ2-7; 10 bases line up with TRBD1. The trim removed 5 bases at V and 4 bases at J, leaving 8 bases unmatched. CDR3 length: 15 residues.

This clonotype was seen ten or more times. The chain carries TRBV11-1 and TRBJ2-7, with unresolved D. V lost 5 bases and J lost 6, with 17 bases in between. The V gene's germline CDR1 is SGHAT and CDR2 FQDESV (reference sequence). The length of the CDR3 is 14 residues. DNA of the CDR3: TGTGCCAGCAGCCTTCTCGGAACCCGGCGCGAGCAGTACTTC. The encoded protein is CASSLLGTRREQYF.

In its sample, this clonotype was seen many times. The V call is TRBV2, the J call TRBJ2-3; 9 bases fit TRBD1. The length of the CDR3 is 14 residues. The V gene's germline CDR1 is SNHLY and CDR2 FYNNEI. V lost 10 bases and J lost 1; bases outside the gene matches: 6. CDR3 amino acids: CATGQGQGTDTQYF. The CDR3 DNA sequence: TGTGCCACCGGACAGGGGCAGGGCACAGATACGCAGTATTTT.

The chain combines TRBV12-3 or TRBV12-4 with TRBJ2-4; possible D gene TRBD2, 6 bases. V was trimmed by 4 bases and J by 6 bases, leaving 10 bases between them. CDR3 length: 13 residues. CDR3 in DNA: TGTGCCAGCAGTTCTGGGGGGACAAACATTCAGTACTTC. This sequence encodes CASSSGGTNIQYF.

This clonotype was seen ten or more times. This rearrangement joins TRBV15 to TRBJ2-3; possible D gene TRBD2, 6 bases. Germline V gene lookup returns CDR1 LNHNV and CDR2 YYDKDF (reference sequence). With 0 bases removed from V and 5 bases from J, the gap between germline ends came to 9 bases. This CDR3 contains 14 residues. The CDR3 nucleotides are TGTGCCACCAGCAGAGATCGGGGGAGAGATACGCAGTATTTT. Protein sequence: CATSRDRGRDTQYF.

This clonotype was counted between two and nine times. This sequence joins TRBV29-1 and TRBJ2-1; TRBD1 aligns across 9 bases. CDR1 and CDR2 (germline): SQVTM, ANQGSEA. There are 14 residues in the CDR3. Germline trimming cut 4 bases from V and 7 bases from J; bases unmatched to any gene: 8. The CDR3 region has the DNA TGCAGCGTTGCCAGGGACAGGGTAGGGAATGAGCAGTTCTTC. Translation: CSVARDRVGNEQFF.

This clonotype has a count of ten or more. V usage is TRBV2 and J usage is TRBJ1-2; tentative D call: TRBD1 (5 bases). V lost 3 bases to trimming and J lost 4 bases, with 12 bases between them. Germline V lookup: CDR1 SNHLY, CDR2 FYNNEI. This CDR3 spans 14 amino acids. As DNA, the CDR3 is TGTGCCAGCAGTGACCGGGACCCCCCCTATGGCTACACCTTC. Translation gives CASSDRDPPYGYTF.

This clonotype was seen ten or more times. The CDR3 DNA sequence: TGTGCCAGCAGCCCGGGGTCCTGGGCGGCGTCTAGCACAGATACGCAGTATTTT. Encoded protein: CASSPGSWAASSTDTQYF. The rearrangement joins TRBV9 to TRBJ2-3, with D possibly being TRBD2 (5 bases). The CDR3 loop spans 18 amino acids. Trimming shortened V by 4 bases and J by 0 bases, and 21 bases separated the two germline ends. CDR1 is SGDLS and CDR2 is YYNGEE in the germline V gene.

The sample holds a few counts of this clonotype. This sequence joins TRBV19 and TRBJ2-2; 7 bases line up with TRBD2. CDR3 length: 15 residues. Germline V gene data show CDR1 as LNHDA and CDR2 as SQIVND (reference sequence). V shed 10 bases, J shed 6 bases, and the junction held 14 bases outside the gene matches. CDR3: CATRGDWTAPGELFF. CDR3 DNA sequence: TGTGCCACCCGGGGGGACTGGACTGCACCCGGGGAGCTGTTTTTT.

This clonotype was recorded a few times. V gene TRBV14 combines with J gene TRBJ2-1, with 8 bases lining up with TRBD1. The J segment lost 7 bases and the V segment lost 5 bases, leaving 7 bases of the junction unmatched. CDR3 length: 14 amino acids. Germline V lookup: CDR1 SGHDN, CDR2 FVKESK. CDR3 region: CASSSRQGSNEQFF. As DNA, the CDR3 is TGTGCCAGCAGCTCCCGACAGGGGAGTAATGAGCAGTTCTTC.

This clonotype was found many times. The rearrangement links TRBV29-1 to TRBJ2-4; 11 positions match TRBD2. CDR3 size: 14 residues. Germline CDR1 is SQVTM and CDR2 is ANQGSEA. Trimming at V came to 6 bases and at J to 6 bases, leaving 7 bases not matched to a gene. The CDR3 loop reads CSVETSGVRNIQYF. CDR3 sequence (DNA): TGCAGCGTGGAGACTAGCGGGGTCCGAAACATTCAGTACTTC.

This clonotype was found a few times. This chain links TRBV12-3 or TRBV12-4 with TRBJ1-6, with no clear D. V was pared by 3 bases and J by 7 bases, with 19 bases between. The CDR3 is 17 residues long. CDR3: CASSLGPPSKRNSPLHF. The CDR3 DNA reads as TGTGCCAGCAGTTTGGGTCCCCCATCAAAGCGCAATTCACCCCTCCACTTT.

CDR3: CASSYWTAKNIQYF. CDR3 nucleotides: TGTGCCAGCAGTTACTGGACAGCCAAAAACATTCAGTACTTC. The chain joins TRBV6-2 or TRBV6-3 to TRBJ2-4; D unresolved. Germline CDR1 and CDR2: MNHEY and SVGEGT. The CDR3 runs 14 residues. V gave up 1 base and J gave up 0 bases, with 4 bases separating them.

This clonotype was detected many times. The chain recombines TRBV4-1 with TRBJ2-2; TRBD2 might be the D (6 bases). This CDR3 has 17 amino acids. Germline loops: CDR1 MGHRA, CDR2 YSYEKL. V lost 0 bases to trimming and J lost 9 bases, with 20 bases between them. CDR3 bases: TGCGCCAGCAGCCAAGAGACCGGTGCCGGGACTGTCCGGGAGCTGTTTTTT. As protein: CASSQETGAGTVRELFF.

This clonotype was observed a single time. The gene calls are TRBV2 and TRBJ2-3; TRBD2 matches at 11 bases. J was trimmed by 2 bases and V by 6 bases; bases with no gene match: 7. The length of the CDR3 is 16 residues. Germline CDR1 and CDR2: SNHLY and FYNNEI. CDR3 sequence reads: CASSSSGGLITDTQYF. For the CDR3, the DNA is TGTGCCAGCAGCTCTAGCGGGGGGCTTATCACAGATACGCAGTATTTT.

This clonotype was seen ten or more times. The gene calls are TRBV5-1 and TRBJ1-1; TRBD1 might be the D (5 bases). In germline, CDR1 is SGHRS, CDR2 YFSETQ. V was cut by 0 bases and J by 7 bases, with 10 bases left in between. The CDR3 contains 13 residues. CDR3 residues: CASSLVGDGEAFF. The CDR3, as DNA: TGCGCCAGCAGCTTGGTAGGGGACGGTGAAGCTTTCTTT.

This clonotype came up many times. J is TRBJ2-2 and V is TRBV7-2; no reliable D call. The CDR3 length is 14 residues. V was clipped by 5 bases and J by 4 bases, with 11 bases between them. CDR1 is SGHTA and CDR2 is FQGNSA in the germline V gene. The CDR3 DNA is TGTGCCAGCAGCCCGACATGGCGCACCGGGGAGCTGTTTTTT. Translating it yields CASSPTWRTGELFF.

Points on this clonotype: Just one base apart from a much larger clone, this may be a read error. This chain links TRBV7-9 with TRBJ2-7; 7 bases map to TRBD1. CDR1 is SEHNR and CDR2 is FQNEAQ in the germline V gene (reference sequence). This CDR3 has 15 amino acids. The CDR3 coding sequence is TGTCCCAGCAGAACCGAAGGGGGCTCATCCTACGAGCAGTACTTC. Encoded protein: CPSRTEGGSSYEQYF.

For the CDR3, the DNA is TGCAGTGCTAGAGGGGAGGATCGACAGGGGGGCACAGATACGCAGTATTTT. It codes for CSARGEDRQGGTDTQYF. The chain has TRBV20-1 and TRBJ2-3; TRBD1 agrees at 9 bases. This CDR3 region has 17 residues. Losses at the gene ends were 1 base for V and 1 base for J; bases not matched to a gene: 9. CDR1 is DFQATT, CDR2 SNEGSKA, per germline (reference sequence).

This clonotype was observed a few times. The V gene is TRBV9, the J gene TRBJ1-6; TRBD1 agrees at 7 bases. The CDR3 sequence is 16 residues long. Trimming cost V 3 bases and J 4 bases; bases outside gene matches: 7. Looked up from germline, CDR1 is SGDLS and CDR2 is YYNGEE. The chain's CDR3 is CASSAGTANYNSPLHF. The CDR3 bases are TGTGCCAGCAGCGCCGGGACAGCGAATTATAATTCACCCCTCCACTTT.

The chain is built from TRBV3-1 and TRBJ2-7; TRBD1 aligns across 7 bases. This CDR3 spans 15 amino acids. Trimming took 0 bases from V and 2 from J; bases not matched to a gene: 4. In germline, CDR1 is LGHDT, CDR2 YNNKEL (reference sequence). Here the CDR3 reads CASSQDPGQAYEQYF. CDR3 nucleotide sequence: TGTGCCAGCAGCCAAGATCCCGGACAGGCCTACGAGCAGTACTTC.

This clonotype was found many times. The J gene is TRBJ1-2, the V gene TRBV12-3 or TRBV12-4; D gene uncertain. The CDR3 has 12 residues. V dropped 1 base and J dropped 4 bases, with 4 bases sitting between them. The CDR3: CASSLDGYGYTF. The CDR3 DNA sequence: TGTGCCAGCAGTTTAGATGGCTATGGCTACACCTTC.

This clonotype was picked up many times. The chain couples TRBV7-2 to TRBJ2-7, with TRBD2 matching over 9 bases. This CDR3 is 15 amino acids long. After removal of 5 bases from V and 2 bases from J, the junction contained 7 bases not matched to a gene. The germline V gene has CDR1 SGHTA and CDR2 FQGNSA. For the CDR3, the DNA is TGTGCCAGCAGCCCAAGCGGGGGGAAACCCTACGAGCAGTACTTC. It translates to CASSPSGGKPYEQYF.

This clonotype was found a few times. This chain links TRBV20-1 with TRBJ2-6; 11 nucleotides align to TRBD1. Germline CDR1 reads DFQATT; CDR2 reads SNEGSKA (reference sequence). V lost 5 bases to trimming and J lost 0 bases; unmatched junction nucleotides: 3. The CDR3 spans 16 residues. The CDR3 spells CSAGGTGGSGANVLTF. CDR3 bases: TGCAGTGCTGGAGGGACAGGGGGCTCTGGGGCCAACGTCCTGACTTTC.

The chain joins TRBV9 to TRBJ2-6; D remains ambiguous. V lost 2 bases, J lost 0 bases, and 9 bases lay in between. CDR3 length: 16 amino acids. Per the germline V gene, CDR1 is SGDLS and CDR2 is YYNGEE. Here the CDR3 reads CASSVLPSSGANVLTF. CDR3 bases: TGTGCCAGCAGCGTCCTCCCGAGCTCTGGGGCCAACGTCCTGACTTTC.